One sample yielded the 19 T cell receptor beta chains listed below, sequenced in a study of blood T cell repertoires in COVID-19. Data came from immunoSEQ multiplex PCR; TCRdb stores just in-frame clones and leaves some out. The sample carries 200,000 to 300,000 clones, 75% to 90% recorded once. The sample consisted of PBMCs or T cells enriched from blood (not recorded which). Every receptor here comes from a woman aged 25 to 39 who had recovered from COVID-19.

J is TRBJ2-3 and V is TRBV29-1; D gene unclear. The germline V gene has CDR1 SQVTM and CDR2 ANQGSEA. The V gene lost 3 bases and the J gene lost 4 bases, with 14 bases spanning the gap. The CDR3 length is 14 residues. Written as DNA, the CDR3 is TGCAGCGTTGAGGCTAGGAATGCTGCAGATACGCAGTATTTT. Its translation is CSVEARNAADTQYF.

This clone was recorded a few times. The rearrangement joins TRBV7-3 to TRBJ1-1; D might be TRBD1 (5 bases). V shed 2 bases and J shed 3 bases, with 10 bases lying between them. Germline CDR1 SGHTA, CDR2 FQGTGA. CDR3 length: 14 residues. The CDR3 protein is CASSLGEGYTEAFF. The CDR3 bases are TGTGCCAGCAGCTTAGGGGAGGGGTACACTGAAGCTTTCTTT.

The genes are TRBV5-4 and TRBJ2-3; maybe TRBD2 (6 bases). The germline gives CDR1 SGHNT, CDR2 YYREEE (reference sequence). With 0 bases removed from V and 6 bases from J, the gap between germline ends came to 11 bases. CDR3 length: 14 amino acids. The CDR3 nucleotides read TGTGCCAGCAGCTTGGAGACTAGAGCGGATACGCAGTATTTT. Amino acid sequence: CASSLETRADTQYF. The variable domain in full, with the rest retrieved from reference TRBV5-4 and TRBJ2-3, is ETGVTQSPTHLIKTRGQQVTLRCSSQSGHNTVSWYQQALGQGPQFIFQYYREEENGRGNFPPRFSGLQFPNYSSELNVNALELDDSALYLCASSLETRADTQYFGPGTRLTVL.

V is TRBV30 and J is TRBJ1-5; 8 bases are a match to TRBD1. CDR3 size: 16 residues. J lost 1 base, V lost 4 bases, and 9 bases had no gene match. Germline values: CDR1 GTSNPN, CDR2 SVGIG (reference sequence). The CDR3 region has the DNA TGTGCCTGGACCCCTAGGACAGGGTGGAGCAATCAGCCCCAGCATTTT. It encodes CAWTPRTGWSNQPQHF.

The rearrangement uses TRBV18 and TRBJ1-5, with D hard to call. This CDR3 is 15 amino acids long. V was shortened by 2 bases and J by 2 bases, with 10 bases between the two germline ends. CDR1 KGHSH and CDR2 LQKENI come from the germline V gene. The DNA for the CDR3 is TGTGCCAGCTCACCAGGAGTTCCGGGCAATCAGCCCCAGCATTTT. Translation: CASSPGVPGNQPQHF. Supplemented by reference TRBV18 and TRBJ1-5, the full variable domain reads NAGVMQNPRHLVRRRGQEARLRCSPMKGHSHVYWYRQLPEEGLKFMVYLQKENIIDESGMPKERFSAEFPKEGPSILRIQQVVRGDSAAYFCASSPGVPGNQPQHFGDGTRLSIL.

This chain joins TRBV11-2 and TRBJ1-3; TRBD1 agrees at 7 bases. The CDR3 is 15 residues long. V lost 0 bases and J lost 4; bases outside the gene matches: 3. Germline V CDR1 and CDR2: SGHAT, FQNNGV. The CDR3 DNA is TGTGCCAGCAGCTTAGATAGGGGGCGAGGAAACACCATATATTTT. As protein: CASSLDRGRGNTIYF.

CDR3 loop: CASSLQAGVDYEQYF. The CDR3 nucleotides are TGTGCCAGCAGTCTGCAAGCGGGAGTGGACTACGAGCAGTACTTC. The chain links TRBV6-5 to TRBJ2-7, with TRBD2 identical over 8 bases. Trimming at V came to 5 bases and at J to 3 bases, leaving 9 bases not matched to a gene. CDR1 and CDR2 from the germline V gene are MNHEY and SVGAGI. This CDR3 spans 15 amino acids.

This chain uses TRBV9 with TRBJ2-1; 10 nucleotides match TRBD2. The CDR3 runs to 13 residues. V gave up 4 bases and J gave up 9 bases; unmatched junction bases: 4. CDR1 is SGDLS, CDR2 YYNGEE, per germline. Here the CDR3 reads CASSSGGGGEQFF. In DNA, the CDR3 is TGTGCCAGCAGCAGCGGGGGGGGCGGTGAGCAGTTCTTC.

The rearrangement joins TRBV6-5 to TRBJ2-7, with D perhaps matching TRBD2 (5 bases). The CDR3 runs to 13 residues. V dropped 5 bases and J dropped 3 bases, with 11 bases sitting between them. CDR1 is MNHEY and CDR2 is SVGAGI in the germline V gene. DNA of the CDR3: TGTGCCAGCAGTCGGACTTCCCTCTACGAGCAGTACTTC. It codes for CASSRTSLYEQYF.

The chain employs TRBV19 and TRBJ2-1; 9 bases are shared with TRBD2. CDR1 is LNHDA and CDR2 is SQIVND in the germline V gene (reference sequence). Trimming at V came to 5 bases and at J to 3 bases, leaving 2 bases not matched to a gene. This CDR3 has 14 residues. CDR3 nucleotide sequence: TGTGCCAGTAGTCAGCGGGGGGTCTACAATGAGCAGTTCTTC. Translating it yields CASSQRGVYNEQFF.

The rearrangement uses TRBV5-1 and TRBJ2-5; TRBD2 aligns across 13 bases. This CDR3 has 15 residues. V dropped 3 bases and J dropped 4; count of bases not matched to a gene: 3. The germline CDR1 and CDR2 sequences are SGHRS and YFSETQ. This CDR3 is CASSSGLAGVETQYF. CDR3 in DNA: TGCGCCAGCAGCTCCGGACTAGCGGGAGTAGAGACCCAGTACTTC.

This chain uses TRBV5-4 with TRBJ1-1, with D perhaps matching TRBD1 (6 bases). V was trimmed by 8 bases and J by 3 bases, leaving 17 bases between them. The CDR3 totals 14 residues. CDR1 is SGHNT and CDR2 is YYREEE in the germline V gene (reference sequence). CDR3 loop: CASWSRGGDTEAFF. The CDR3 coding sequence is TGTGCCAGTTGGTCCCGAGGGGGTGACACTGAAGCTTTCTTT.

The rearrangement uses TRBV7-9 and TRBJ2-7; 8 nucleotides match TRBD1. Trimming at V came to 5 bases and at J to 6 bases, leaving 15 bases not matched to a gene. The CDR3 consists of 16 residues. CDR1 is SEHNR and CDR2 is FQNEAQ in the germline V gene (reference sequence). CDR3 sequence: CASSPIRTGSGFEQYF. The CDR3 DNA reads as TGTGCCAGCAGCCCGATTCGGACAGGGTCTGGATTCGAGCAGTACTTC.

This clone was picked up a small number of times. The rearrangement uses TRBV2 and TRBJ2-1, with 7 bases aligning to TRBD1. J gave up 8 bases and V 0 bases, and 4 bases lay outside the gene matches. This CDR3 has 14 amino acids. CDR1 and CDR2 (germline): SNHLY, FYNNEI. The CDR3 nucleotides are TGTGCCAGCAGTGAAGCGACAGGGATTCATGAGCAGTTCTTC. Protein: CASSEATGIHEQFF.

V gene TRBV9 combines with J gene TRBJ2-2, with TRBD1 identical over 7 bases. The germline CDR1 and CDR2 sequences are SGDLS and YYNGEE. The trim removed 3 bases at V and 4 bases at J, leaving 12 bases unmatched. CDR3 length: 17 residues. The CDR3 here is CASSERRQGWSTGELFF. CDR3 in DNA: TGTGCCAGCAGCGAGCGAAGACAGGGCTGGAGCACCGGGGAGCTGTTTTTT.

This clone was picked up one time. V usage is TRBV4-3 and J usage is TRBJ1-2, with a possible D match to TRBD1 (6 bases). Germline lookup yields CDR1 LGHNA and CDR2 YSLEER. The CDR3 sequence is 15 residues long. V shed 0 bases and J shed 4 bases, with 12 bases lying between them. CDR3 amino acids: CASSQDWRGPYGYTF. CDR3 nucleotide sequence: TGCGCCAGCAGCCAAGATTGGCGGGGGCCCTATGGCTACACCTTC.

CDR3 nucleotide sequence: TGTGCCAGCAGTCCGGGACAGGTTAACTACGAGCAGTACTTC. Residues: CASSPGQVNYEQYF. This rearrangement joins TRBV28 to TRBJ2-7, with 8 bases identical to TRBD1. The CDR3 length is 14 residues. Germline CDR1 and CDR2: MDHEN and SYDVKM. The J segment lost 3 bases and the V segment lost 5 bases, leaving 6 bases of the junction unmatched.

V and J are TRBV12-3 or TRBV12-4 and TRBJ2-1; tentatively, D is TRBD2 (5 bases). V was pared by 7 bases and J by 10 bases, with 14 bases between. The CDR3 is made up of 12 amino acids. The CDR3 DNA sequence: TGTGCCAGCAAGGTTGTGGGAGACGAGCAGTTCTTC. Amino acids: CASKVVGDEQFF.

V and J are TRBV12-3 or TRBV12-4 and TRBJ1-2; D is undetermined. V was pared by 3 bases and J by 4 bases, with 6 bases between. The CDR3 has 12 residues. CDR3 in DNA: TGTGCCAGCAGTTTGGGGAGCTATGGCTACACCTTC. Protein: CASSLGSYGYTF.